This is a list of T cell receptor beta chains from one sample in a study of control samples from healthy donors and cancer patients. Some clones are missing from TCRdb's copy, which holds only in-frame ones; the method was immunoSEQ multiplex PCR. Of tens of thousands of clones in the sample, 88% were seen once. The sequenced sample was blood. The source is a woman aged 70-85 years in good health. The CDR3 runs from the conserved cysteine through the conserved F or W. The order of the fields is CDR3 protein, CDR3 DNA, D gene, clone size, CDR3 length, V gene, J gene. D genes are given only for firm matches. Clone size is shown for a subset of rows, as once, few, many or a class of expanded clone.

CASRSRGPYNEQFF,TGCGCCAGCAGGAGTCGGGGTCCCTACAATGAGCAGTTCTTC,.,.,14,TRBV10-2,TRBJ2-1
CASRKHRDRDYYGYTF,TGCGCCAGCCGAAAACACCGGGACAGAGATTACTATGGCTACACCTTC,TRBD1,once,16,TRBV23-1,TRBJ1-2
CASSLDLWTGRNEQFF,TGTGCCAGCAGCTTAGATCTTTGGACAGGGAGGAATGAGCAGTTCTTC,TRBD1,.,16,TRBV11-3,TRBJ2-1
CASSLASYEQYF,TGTGCCAGCAGCTTGGCCTCCTACGAGCAGTACTTC,.,.,12,TRBV5-6,TRBJ2-7
CASSPGDNQPQHF,TGTGCCAGCTCACCAGGGGACAATCAGCCCCAGCATTTT,.,.,13,TRBV18,TRBJ1-5
CASGQDRMSEAFF,TGTGCCAGCGGACAGGACCGAATGTCTGAAGCTTTCTTT,TRBD1,once,13,TRBV11-2,TRBJ1-1
CASSLGRLSTDTQYF,TGCGCCAGCAGCTTGGGGCGATTAAGCACAGATACGCAGTATTTT,.,.,15,TRBV5-1,TRBJ2-3
CASSEVQPYTEAFF,TGTGCCAGCAGCGAGGTCCAGCCTTACACTGAAGCTTTCTTT,.,.,14,TRBV7-9,TRBJ1-1
CSVEIRDEQYF,TGCAGCGTTGAAATCAGAGACGAGCAGTACTTC,.,.,11,TRBV29-1,TRBJ2-7
CASSSTGVDNEKLFF,TGTGCCAGCAGCTCGACAGGGGTTGATAATGAAAAACTGTTTTTT,TRBD1,.,15,TRBV7-9,TRBJ1-4
CASSPNLNTEAFF,TGTGCCAGCTCACCAAATTTGAACACTGAAGCTTTCTTT,.,.,13,TRBV18,TRBJ1-1
CASSLEGIQPQHF,TGTGCCAGCAGCTTAGAGGGGATACAGCCCCAGCATTTT,.,.,13,TRBV7-8,TRBJ1-5
CASRTVLYPEAFF,TGTGCCAGCAGGACAGTGCTGTACCCTGAAGCTTTCTTT,.,.,13,TRBV6-5,TRBJ1-1
CASSQNNYGYTF,TGTGCCAGCAGCCAAAACAACTATGGCTACACCTTC,.,.,12,TRBV6-5,TRBJ1-2